The 12 T cell receptor beta chains listed next were all sequenced from one sample in a study of blood T cells in healthy people across ages. A second about 7 to 12 cycle PCR used barcoded and J-beta primers. MiXCR, applied by TCRdb to the 5' RACE reads, yields one record per CDR3 protein. The sample carries roughly 2 million distinct CDR3 sequences, around half recorded once. Specimen: blood. The receptors here all came from a woman aged 35 to 49 in good health.

The CDR3 DNA reads as TGTGCCAGCAGCCAAGACATATCACAGGGACAACGGGAGCAGTACTTC. As protein: CASSQDISQGQREQYF. This rearrangement joins TRBV3-1 to TRBJ2-5; the D call may be TRBD1 or TRBD2 (6 bases each). V shed 0 bases and J shed 11 bases, with 22 bases lying between them. This CDR3 comprises 16 residues. From germline, CDR1 is LGHDT and CDR2 YNNKEL (reference sequence).

CDR3 DNA sequence: TGTGCCAGCAGCACAGGCCCGGTAGGGAACACTGAAGCTTTCTTT. Translation: CASSTGPVGNTEAFF. The rearrangement uses TRBV2 and TRBJ1-1; D perhaps matches TRBD1 (5 bases). Trimming stripped 6 bases from V and 1 base from J, with 15 bases between. The germline CDR1 and CDR2 sequences are SNHLY and FYNNEI. This CDR3 has 15 amino acids.

V usage is TRBV6-2 or TRBV6-3 and J usage is TRBJ2-3; no reliable D call. Per the germline V gene, CDR1 is MNHEY and CDR2 is SVGEGT. The V end was cut by 7 bases, the J end by 4 bases, with 12 bases between. There are 13 residues in the CDR3. The CDR3 protein is CASIRYNSDTQYF. The CDR3 bases are TGTGCCAGCATCAGGTACAATTCAGATACGCAGTATTTT.

This clonotype has only a few counts. The CDR3 sequence is CASSFKSFTGTPPNSPLHF. CDR3 coding DNA: TGTGCCAGCAGTTTTAAGTCATTTACAGGGACCCCGCCTAATTCACCCCTCCACTTT. J is TRBJ1-6 and V is TRBV27; TRBD1 might be the D (6 bases). The CDR3 loop spans 19 amino acids. The germline gives CDR1 MNHEY, CDR2 SMNVEV (reference sequence). V was shortened by 3 bases and J by 6 bases, with 24 bases between the two germline ends.

On this clonotype itself: Mismatch with germline at one junction end may stem from a read error. The chain carries TRBV6-6 and TRBJ2-7, with D possibly TRBD1 on 6 matching bases. The CDR3 totals 16 residues. Germline CDR1 MNHNY, CDR2 SVGAGI (reference sequence). CDR3 protein: CASGYSARTAPYEQYF. The CDR3 DNA follows: TGTGCCAGCGGTTATTCCGCGAGGACAGCACCTTACGAGCAGTACTTC.

V usage is TRBV11-2 and J usage is TRBJ2-1; 10 bases are shared with TRBD2. V shed 1 base, J shed 13 bases, and the junction held 4 bases outside the gene matches. The CDR3 is made up of 13 amino acids. Germline loops: CDR1 SGHAT, CDR2 FQNNGV. The CDR3, as DNA: TGTGCCAGCAGCTTAGCTAGCGGGGGATTTCAGTTCTTC. Translation: CASSLASGGFQFF.

V is TRBV2 and J is TRBJ2-5; D ambiguous. This CDR3 is built from 12 residues. With 8 bases removed from V and 2 bases from J, the gap between germline ends came to 9 bases. Per germline, CDR1 SNHLY and CDR2 FYNNEI. The DNA of the CDR3 is TGTGCCAGCGGAGTAGGGCAAGAGACCCAGTACTTC. This codes for CASGVGQETQYF.

The rearrangement links TRBV3-1 to TRBJ2-3, with 14 bases identical to TRBD2. Germline V gene lookup returns CDR1 LGHDT and CDR2 YNNKEL (reference sequence). The CDR3 spans 17 residues. Trimming cost V 5 bases and J 2 bases; bases outside gene matches: 6. CDR3 residues: CASSSGLAGVNTDTQYF. For the CDR3, the DNA is TGTGCCAGCAGCTCGGGACTAGCGGGGGTTAACACAGATACGCAGTATTTT.

J is TRBJ2-6 and V is TRBV28; maybe TRBD1 (6 bases). Germline lookup yields CDR1 MDHEN and CDR2 SYDVKM. Trimming took off 10 bases at V and 2 bases at J, with 12 bases between the two ends. The CDR3 runs 14 residues. The CDR3 coding sequence is TGTGCCACCTCACAGGGCCCTGGGGCCAACGTCCTGACTTTC. It codes for CATSQGPGANVLTF. The full variable domain, in which reference TRBV28 and TRBJ2-6 provide the parts outside the CDR3, is DVKVTQSSRYLVKRTGEKVFLECVQDMDHENMFWYRQDPGLGLRLIYFSYDVKMKEKGDIPEGYSVSREKKERFSLILESASTNQTSMYLCATSQGPGANVLTFGAGSRLTVL.

The chain has TRBV7-2 and TRBJ1-1, with TRBD1 matching 8 bases. The V gene end was trimmed by 5 bases and the J gene end by 1 base; junction bases not matched to a gene: 6. Looked up from germline, CDR1 is SGHTA and CDR2 is FQGNSA. The CDR3 loop spans 15 amino acids. CDR3 loop: CASSSNRGGNTEAFF. In nucleotides, the CDR3 is TGTGCCAGCAGCAGCAACAGGGGGGGGAACACTGAAGCTTTCTTT.

This clonotype appeared a few times. The genes are TRBV29-1 and TRBJ2-1, with 7 nucleotides matching TRBD2. J lost 2 bases, V lost 2 bases, and 3 bases had no gene match. Looked up from germline, CDR1 is SQVTM and CDR2 is ANQGSEA. The CDR3 covers 14 residues. CDR3 sequence: CSVELAETYNEQFF. The CDR3 nucleotides read TGCAGCGTTGAACTAGCGGAAACCTACAATGAGCAGTTCTTC.

The CDR3 DNA follows: TGCAGTGCTAGATCACGACTAGCGGGGGGATCCCCCACAGATACGCAGTATTTT. It codes for CSARSRLAGGSPTDTQYF. The chain joins TRBV20-1 to TRBJ2-3, with 13 positions matching TRBD2. V shed 2 bases, J shed 2 bases, and the junction held 10 bases outside the gene matches. CDR1 is DFQATT and CDR2 is SNEGSKA in the germline V gene (reference sequence). CDR3 length equals 18 residues.